This T cell receptor (beta chain) derives from a study of blood T cell repertoires in COVID-19. Overall study: Researchers got acute and convalescent COVID-19 samples from the United States, Italy and Spain.

Germline CDR1 LNHDA, CDR2 SQIVND (reference sequence). This CDR3 has 18 amino acids. The ends were cut back, 3 bases at V and 1 base at J, with 21 bases in the middle. In the authors' methods: Reference gene primer amplification yielded estimated nucleated cell counts. The table came from immunoSEQ multiplex PCR; TCRdb's copy has only in-frame clones and leaves some out. D and trimming come from the DNA, and the V and J calls and clone size come from that table. The sample yields 250,000 to 350,000 clones, 80% to 85% seen once. The material sequenced was peripheral blood. The receptor was derived from a person between 70 and 80 years old with COVID-19, enrolled during active disease. The chain carries TRBV19 and TRBJ1-1; the D gene is possibly TRBD1 (5 bases). Written as DNA, the CDR3 is TGTGCCAGTAGTATTGGGGGGGGTTGGTCGTTATGGAACACTGAAGCTTTCTTT. Protein product: CASSIGGGWSLWNTEAFF.